The 17 T cell receptor beta chains reported below all come from one sample, sequenced in a study of T cell responses to AZD1222 COVID-19 vaccine. Data came from immunoSEQ multiplex PCR; TCRdb stores just in-frame clones and leaves some out. The sample records 130,000 to 150,000 clones, 80% to 95% being singletons. The sample in question was peripheral blood, obtained on day 0 of MenACWY control vaccination. These receptors were obtained from an adult in good health.

The gene calls are TRBV3-1 (or the pseudogene TRBV3-2) and TRBJ1-5, with D unresolved. Trimming took off 1 base at V and 9 bases at J, with 10 bases between the two ends. The germline gives CDR1 LGHDT, CDR2 YNNKEL (reference sequence). The CDR3 extends over 13 amino acids. CDR3 DNA sequence: TGTGCCAGCAGCCAAGGCCGGGCAGGGCCCCAGCATTTT. Its translation is CASSQGRAGPQHF.

This clone was picked up a small number of times. The rearrangement joins TRBV5-4 to TRBJ1-2; D possibly corresponds to TRBD1 (6 bases). Trimming shortened V by 1 base and J by 5 bases, and 12 bases separated the two germline ends. The CDR3 totals 14 residues. Germline assignment: CDR1 SGHNT and CDR2 YYREEE (reference sequence). The CDR3 region is CASSLTGSGYGYTF. DNA for the CDR3: TGTGCCAGCAGCTTGACAGGGTCGGGTTATGGCTACACCTTC.

This chain uses TRBV19 with TRBJ1-2, with D possibly being TRBD1 (5 bases). Germline V gene data show CDR1 as LNHDA and CDR2 as SQIVND (reference sequence). Between the trimmed V and J ends, which lost 5 bases and 11 bases, there was a span of 9 bases. The CDR3 is made up of 10 amino acids. The CDR3 sequence: CASSGDLYTF. As DNA, the CDR3 is TGTGCCAGTAGTGGGGACTTATACACCTTC.

This rearrangement joins TRBV7-9 to TRBJ2-7; no clear D gene. V lost 5 bases to trimming and J lost 4 bases, with 15 bases between them. This CDR3 contains 14 residues. Germline V CDR1 and CDR2: SEHNR, FQNEAQ (reference sequence). The CDR3 is CASSPLGILYEQYF. The CDR3 bases are TGTGCCAGCAGCCCTCTAGGAATCCTATACGAGCAGTACTTC. The complete variable domain, with remaining parts taken from reference TRBV7-9 and TRBJ2-7, reads DTGVSQNPRHKITKRGQNVTFRCDPISEHNRLYWYRQTLGQGPEFLTYFQNEAQLEKSRLLSDRFSAERPKGSFSTLEIQRTEQGDSAMYLCASSPLGILYEQYFGPGTRLTVT.

This chain joins TRBV7-9 and TRBJ1-2; D not resolved. The length of the CDR3 is 11 residues. The germline V gene encodes CDR1 SEHNR and CDR2 FQNEAQ (reference sequence). Trimming pared 5 bases from V and 8 bases from J, leaving 9 bases between. The CDR3 is CASSLPTGYTF. CDR3 DNA sequence: TGTGCCAGCAGCCTCCCGACAGGCTACACCTTC.

As for this clone: This sample includes further DNA sequences coding for the same CDR3. The chain couples TRBV7-8 to TRBJ1-5, with 7 bases lining up with TRBD1. V lost 4 bases to trimming and J lost 0 bases; unmatched junction nucleotides: 0. The germline gives CDR1 SGHVS, CDR2 FQNEAQ. CDR3 size: 14 residues. Here the CDR3 reads CASSSGGSNQPQHF. The CDR3 nucleotides read TGTGCCAGCAGCTCAGGGGGTAGCAATCAGCCCCAGCATTTT.

The rearrangement joins TRBV27 to TRBJ1-4, with D possibly matching TRBD1 (5 bases). Germline CDR1 and CDR2: MNHEY and SMNVEV (reference sequence). This CDR3 comprises 14 residues. Trimming pared 4 bases from V and 6 bases from J, leaving 12 bases between. Written as DNA, the CDR3 is TGTGCCAGCAGTTACTTGGGGGGGGATGAAAAACTGTTTTTT. It translates to CASSYLGGDEKLFF. Drawing the rest from reference TRBV27 and TRBJ1-4, the complete variable domain is EAQVTQNPRYLITVTGKKLTVTCSQNMNHEYMSWYRQDPGLGLRQIYYSMNVEVTDKGDVPEGYKVSRKEKRNFPLILESPSPNQTSLYFCASSYLGGDEKLFFGSGTQLSVL.

The chain couples TRBV28 to TRBJ2-3, with TRBD2 identical over 8 bases. V was clipped by 11 bases and J by 0 bases; unmatched bases: 4. This CDR3 region has 13 residues. The germline V gene has CDR1 MDHEN and CDR2 SYDVKM. The CDR3 sequence is CAHSGVSTDTQYF. The CDR3, as DNA: TGTGCCCATAGCGGGGTTAGCACAGATACGCAGTATTTT.

The rearrangement uses TRBV6-2 or TRBV6-3 and TRBJ2-3, with a possible D match to TRBD2 (7 bases). This CDR3 comprises 15 residues. Germline loops: CDR1 MNHEY, CDR2 SVGEGT. V was clipped by 2 bases and J by 0 bases, with 9 bases between them. CDR3 in amino acids: CASSYGGASTDTQYF. The CDR3 DNA is TGTGCCAGCAGTTACGGGGGGGCGAGCACAGATACGCAGTATTTT.

This clone has more than one count but fewer than ten. CDR3 nucleotides: TGTGCCAGCAGGTCGGACGGTATTAATGAAAAACTGTTTTTT. Its protein is CASRSDGINEKLFF. The chain couples TRBV2 to TRBJ1-4; D not resolved. Germline V gene data show CDR1 as SNHLY and CDR2 as FYNNEI. This CDR3 comprises 14 residues. Trimming took off 6 bases at V and 4 bases at J, with 12 bases between the two ends.

The rearrangement joins TRBV18 to TRBJ1-1; 10 positions match TRBD1. The CDR3 totals 14 residues. Germline values: CDR1 KGHSH, CDR2 LQKENI. The trim removed 2 bases at V and 5 bases at J, leaving 2 bases unmatched. The CDR3 is CASSPGGQGTEAFF. Here the CDR3 DNA reads TGTGCCAGCTCACCAGGGGGACAGGGGACTGAAGCTTTCTTT.

This chain uses TRBV18 with TRBJ1-4, with a possible D match to TRBD1 (6 bases). This CDR3 is built from 16 residues. In germline, CDR1 is KGHSH, CDR2 LQKENI. V lost 2 bases, J lost 5 bases, and 15 bases lay in between. This CDR3 reads CASSPSGYRANEKLFF. In nucleotides, the CDR3 is TGTGCCAGCTCACCATCCGGTTACAGGGCAAATGAAAAACTGTTTTTT.

This clone was detected once. The gene calls are TRBV5-1 and TRBJ2-7, with D perhaps being TRBD1 or TRBD2 (5 bases each). Trimming pared 0 bases from V and 2 bases from J, leaving 12 bases between. The CDR3 has 15 amino acids. CDR1 is SGHRS, CDR2 YFSETQ, per germline. CDR3 nucleotides: TGCGCCAGCAGCTTGGAGGGACGGACAACCTACGAGCAGTACTTC. Translated: CASSLEGRTTYEQYF.

The CDR3 coding sequence is TGTGCCACCAGTGATCGCAGGGACGGCACAGATACGCAGTATTTT. Its translation is CATSDRRDGTDTQYF. The chain couples TRBV24-1 to TRBJ2-3; D possibly matches TRBD1 or TRBD2 (5 bases each). The CDR3 length is 15 residues. Trimming cost V 3 bases and J 1 base, with 10 bases left between them. Germline V CDR1 and CDR2: KGHDR, SFDVKD.

The gene calls are TRBV5-1 and TRBJ2-1; D not certain. Germline V CDR1 and CDR2: SGHRS, YFSETQ. V was pared by 2 bases and J by 10 bases, with 7 bases between. The CDR3 consists of 11 residues. CDR3 loop: CASSLAAEQFF. CDR3 nucleotides: TGCGCCAGCAGCTTAGCCGCAGAGCAGTTCTTC.

The chain couples TRBV9 to TRBJ2-3; perhaps TRBD1 as D (7 bases). CDR1 is SGDLS, CDR2 YYNGEE, per germline. The V end lost 2 bases, the J end lost 2 bases, and 15 bases lay between the germline ends. This CDR3 has 16 residues. The CDR3 loop is CASSVNAGQNTDTQYF. The DNA for the CDR3 is TGTGCCAGCAGCGTTAATGCGGGACAGAACACAGATACGCAGTATTTT.

This clone was counted once. The chain employs TRBV7-9 and TRBJ2-1, with D tentatively TRBD1 or TRBD2 (5 bases each). The germline CDR1 and CDR2 sequences are SEHNR and FQNEAQ (reference sequence). The CDR3 is 14 amino acids. V lost 4 bases to trimming and J lost 8 bases, with 15 bases between them. This CDR3 is CASSSPEGYHEQFF. CDR3 in DNA: TGTGCCAGCAGCTCCCCCGAGGGGTACCATGAGCAGTTCTTC. The full variable domain, in which reference TRBV7-9 and TRBJ2-1 provide the parts outside the CDR3, is DTGVSQNPRHKITKRGQNVTFRCDPISEHNRLYWYRQTLGQGPEFLTYFQNEAQLEKSRLLSDRFSAERPKGSFSTLEIQRTEQGDSAMYLCASSSPEGYHEQFFGPGTRLTVL.